These 27 T cell receptor beta chains came from one sample sequenced in a study of cytomegalovirus exposure and HLA in healthy donors. It was with 60 Vbeta and 13 Jbeta primers that the PCR ran. TCRdb keeps only in-frame clones here, not all; method: immunoSEQ multiplex PCR. The sample holds around 100,000 clones, less than 85% seen once. Sequencing input: PBMCs. The receptors shown here come from a woman aged 55-70 years in good health and CMV-seropositive.

In this sample, this clone turned up once. V usage is TRBV15 and J usage is TRBJ2-1; no clear D. Trimming cost V 0 bases and J 5 bases, with 14 bases left between them. The CDR3 spans 16 residues. Germline CDR1 LNHNV, CDR2 YYDKDF (reference sequence). CDR3 nucleotide sequence: TGTGCCACCAGCAGAGATCGCTGGCTAGAAAACAATGAGCAGTTCTTC. Its translation is CATSRDRWLENNEQFF.

The chain employs TRBV2 and TRBJ2-1; D may be TRBD2 (5 bases). The CDR3 totals 14 residues. CDR1 is SNHLY, CDR2 FYNNEI, per germline. With 7 bases removed from V and 5 bases from J, the gap between germline ends came to 15 bases. CDR3 in DNA: TGTGCCAGCACCAAAGAGCCGGGAAACAATGAGCAGTTCTTC. As protein: CASTKEPGNNEQFF.

This rearrangement joins TRBV29-1 to TRBJ2-7; TRBD1 might be the D (6 bases). Trimming took off 6 bases at V and 3 bases at J, with 12 bases between the two ends. CDR1 and CDR2 (germline): SQVTM, ANQGSEA. The CDR3 sequence is 12 residues long. CDR3 nucleotide sequence: TGCAGCGTAACAGGGCCACTCTACGAGCAGTACTTC. Amino acids: CSVTGPLYEQYF.

The rearrangement links TRBV9 to TRBJ2-1; TRBD2 aligns across 8 bases. The CDR3 has 14 amino acids. Per germline, CDR1 SGDLS and CDR2 YYNGEE. V shed 0 bases and J 7 bases; nucleotides not matched to a gene: 3. The CDR3 nucleotides read TGTGCCAGCAGCGTAGGGGGACTAGAGAATGAGCAGTTCTTC. This encodes CASSVGGLENEQFF. Using reference TRBV9 and TRBJ2-1 for the parts outside the CDR3, the full variable domain is DSGVTQTPKHLITATGQRVTLRCSPRSGDLSVYWYQQSLDQGLQFLIQYYNGEERAKGNILERFSAQQFPDLHSELNLSSLELGDSALYFCASSVGGLENEQFFGPGTRLTVL.

V and J are TRBV9 and TRBJ1-3; D is unclear. The CDR3 is 15 residues long. Looked up from germline, CDR1 is SGDLS and CDR2 is YYNGEE. With 4 bases removed from V and 4 bases from J, the gap between germline ends came to 15 bases. CDR3 loop: CASSPHTDLGNTIYF. The CDR3, as DNA: TGTGCCAGCAGCCCTCACACGGACTTGGGAAACACCATATATTTT.

The V call is TRBV7-9, the J call TRBJ2-7; weak D call: TRBD2 (5 bases). Trimming removed 5 bases at V and 6 bases at J, with 11 bases between. Germline V gene sequence: CDR1 SEHNR, CDR2 FQNEAQ (reference sequence). The CDR3 consists of 12 residues. The CDR3 DNA reads as TGTGCCAGCAGCCCCCTCCGGGGCGAGCAGTACTTC. Translation gives CASSPLRGEQYF.

The V gene is TRBV5-5, the J gene TRBJ1-3; tentatively, D is TRBD1 (6 bases). Trimming stripped 4 bases from V and 4 bases from J, with 12 bases between. Germline V gene lookup returns CDR1 SGHKS and CDR2 YYEKEE (reference sequence). CDR3 size: 14 residues. CDR3 loop: CASSATGTGNTIYF. CDR3 DNA: TGTGCCAGCAGCGCTACAGGGACGGGAAACACCATATATTTT.

This clone was counted once. The V gene is TRBV7-6, the J gene TRBJ1-1; TRBD1 is a possible D gene (5 bases). Trimming stripped 3 bases from V and 4 bases from J, with 9 bases between. CDR3 length: 13 amino acids. CDR1 is SGHVS and CDR2 is FNYEAQ in the germline V gene. CDR3 DNA: TGTGCCAGCAGCTTGGGGGGGATCACTGAAGCTTTCTTT. Its protein product is CASSLGGITEAFF.

This chain connects TRBV28 to TRBJ2-7; no clear D. With 8 bases removed from V and 5 bases from J, the gap between germline ends came to 13 bases. This CDR3 contains 12 residues. Germline assignment: CDR1 MDHEN and CDR2 SYDVKM. CDR3 residues: CASRVAGNEQYF. In DNA form, the CDR3 reads TGTGCCAGCCGGGTAGCTGGAAACGAGCAGTACTTC.

The chain joins TRBV6-6 to TRBJ2-7; 7 nucleotides agree with TRBD2. The germline CDR1 and CDR2 sequences are MNHNY and SVGAGI (reference sequence). V lost 4 bases, J lost 7 bases, and 10 bases stayed unmatched. CDR3 length: 14 amino acids. The CDR3 sequence: CASSWGRAGGEQYF. CDR3 bases: TGTGCCAGCAGTTGGGGGAGGGCCGGGGGGGAGCAGTACTTC.

The CDR3 region has the DNA TGTGCCAGCAGCCCCGGGACTAGCGGTGGGTATTGGGTGGAGACCCAGTACTTC. This gives the protein CASSPGTSGGYWVETQYF. The chain is built from TRBV7-6 and TRBJ2-5; 11 bases line up with TRBD2. CDR1 is SGHVS, CDR2 FNYEAQ, per germline. CDR3 length equals 18 residues. V lost 5 bases and J lost 5; bases outside the gene matches: 16.

This clone was seen a few times. V gene TRBV29-1 combines with J gene TRBJ2-5; D is unclear. Germline V gene sequence: CDR1 SQVTM, CDR2 ANQGSEA. This CDR3 comprises 10 residues. V shed 5 bases and J shed 5 bases, with 6 bases lying between them. In nucleotides, the CDR3 is TGCAGCGTTAAACGGGAGACCCAGTACTTC. It encodes CSVKRETQYF.

The J gene is TRBJ2-7, the V gene TRBV28, with D perhaps matching TRBD1 (6 bases). Trimming cost V 4 bases and J 3 bases, with 22 bases left between them. This CDR3 has 17 amino acids. Germline lookup yields CDR1 MDHEN and CDR2 SYDVKM. CDR3: CASSSTGLLPAVYEQYF. As DNA, the CDR3 is TGTGCCAGCAGTTCAACAGGGCTTCTACCTGCGGTCTACGAGCAGTACTTC.

This clone has only a few counts. The chain uses TRBV6-6 and TRBJ1-5, with D maybe TRBD1 (6 bases). The germline gives CDR1 MNHNY, CDR2 SVGAGI (reference sequence). CDR3 size: 16 residues. Deletions cut 2 bases from V and 2 bases from J, with 13 bases between. CDR3 bases: TGTGCCAGCAGTTACATTTCAGGGGATGGCAATCAGCCCCAGCATTTT. Translating gives CASSYISGDGNQPQHF.

The rearrangement joins TRBV4-1 to TRBJ2-7, with 7 bases fitting TRBD1. CDR3 size: 16 residues. Germline-derived CDR1 and CDR2 are MGHRA and YSYEKL. J gave up 3 bases and V 4 bases, and 12 bases lay outside the gene matches. The CDR3 loop is CASSLGVGTVIYEQYF. The CDR3 DNA reads as TGCGCCAGCAGCCTCGGGGTAGGGACAGTAATCTACGAGCAGTACTTC.

A single count supports this clone. The V call is TRBV7-8, the J call TRBJ2-7; TRBD1 matches 7 bases. CDR3 length: 13 residues. The V gene's germline CDR1 is SGHVS and CDR2 FQNEAQ. Losses at the gene ends were 5 bases for V and 4 bases for J; bases not matched to a gene: 5. DNA for the CDR3: TGTGCCAGCAGCGCAGACAGGGCTTACGAGCAGTACTTC. Protein product: CASSADRAYEQYF.

This chain connects TRBV13 to TRBJ1-3; TRBD1 matches at 8 bases. With 3 bases clipped from V and 2 bases from J, the junction kept 6 bases outside the gene matches. Germline CDR1 and CDR2: PRHDT and FYEKMQ (reference sequence). This CDR3 contains 16 residues. The DNA of the CDR3 is TGTGCCAGCAGCTTGAGGCAGGGGGCAACTGGAAACACCATATATTTT. Protein: CASSLRQGATGNTIYF.

The chain uses TRBV18 and TRBJ2-7; 12 nucleotides match TRBD2. With V trimmed by 3 bases and J by 3 bases, 6 bases remained unmatched. Germline V gene data show CDR1 as KGHSH and CDR2 as LQKENI. This CDR3 spans 16 amino acids. For the CDR3, the DNA is TGTGCCAGCTCACCTTCGACTAGCGGGAGTATCTACGAGCAGTACTTC. Protein product: CASSPSTSGSIYEQYF.

The chain joins TRBV28 to TRBJ1-1; TRBD1 might be the D (5 bases). CDR1 is MDHEN, CDR2 SYDVKM, per germline. The length of the CDR3 is 12 residues. Trimming removed 4 bases at V and 3 bases at J, with 6 bases between. DNA of the CDR3: TGTGCCAGCAGTTCGGGGGACACTGAAGCTTTCTTT. Translated: CASSSGDTEAFF.

The rearrangement links TRBV28 to TRBJ2-3; 11 bases map to TRBD1. The CDR3 contains 17 residues. V was clipped by 2 bases and J by 5 bases; unmatched bases: 9. Germline CDR1 MDHEN, CDR2 SYDVKM. CDR3 loop: CASSLMRGQGEGDTQYF. The CDR3 nucleotides are TGTGCCAGCAGTTTAATGCGGGGACAGGGGGAAGGAGATACGCAGTATTTT.

This chain connects TRBV2 to TRBJ2-1; D might be TRBD1 (7 bases). The CDR3 contains 18 residues. V lost 6 bases and J 10 bases, leaving 31 bases between the germline ends. CDR1 SNHLY and CDR2 FYNNEI come from the germline V gene. The CDR3 bases are TGTGCCAGCAGGGCGGGGCCTGGGAGTGGACGGACAGGCAGGGAGCAGTTCTTC. This translates into CASRAGPGSGRTGREQFF.

In DNA, the CDR3 is TGTGCCACCAGCAGAACCAGGGCGAACACTGAAGCTTTCTTT. Protein sequence: CATSRTRANTEAFF. V is TRBV15 and J is TRBJ1-1; D might be TRBD1 (5 bases). Trimming removed 2 bases from V and 1 base from J, with 8 bases in between. Germline CDR1 reads LNHNV; CDR2 reads YYDKDF (reference sequence). This CDR3 contains 14 residues. Drawing the rest from reference TRBV15 and TRBJ1-1, the complete variable domain is DAMVIQNPRYQVTQFGKPVTLSCSQTLNHNVMYWYQQKSSQAPKLLFHYYDKDFNNEADTPDNFQSRRPNTSFCFLDIRSPGLGDTAMYLCATSRTRANTEAFFGQGTRLTVV.

The chain has TRBV27 and TRBJ2-5; D possibly corresponds to TRBD2 (5 bases). The ends were cut back, 2 bases at V and 5 bases at J, with 9 bases in the middle. The CDR3 is 13 amino acids. Germline V gene lookup returns CDR1 MNHEY and CDR2 SMNVEV (reference sequence). The CDR3 region is CASSLGGWETQYF. CDR3 nucleotide sequence: TGTGCCAGCAGTTTAGGCGGGTGGGAGACCCAGTACTTC.

This clone was observed a handful of times. V gene TRBV6-4 combines with J gene TRBJ1-1; D is possibly TRBD1 (6 bases). Germline CDR1 reads MRHNA; CDR2 reads SNTAGT. The CDR3 has 14 amino acids. Trimming removed 6 bases at V and 1 base at J, with 12 bases between. This CDR3 reads CASSPGGANTEAFF. DNA for the CDR3: TGTGCCAGCAGCCCCGGGGGGGCGAACACTGAAGCTTTCTTT.

The rearrangement joins TRBV27 to TRBJ2-2; 8 bases are shared with TRBD2. This CDR3 is 15 amino acids long. V was clipped by 6 bases and J by 4 bases; unmatched bases: 7. Germline-derived CDR1 and CDR2 are MNHEY and SMNVEV (reference sequence). The CDR3 region has the DNA TGTGCCAGCAGGGAAGCGGGAGTTAGCACCGGGGAGCTGTTTTTT. It codes for CASREAGVSTGELFF.

The chain has TRBV5-1 and TRBJ2-1; 7 bases map to TRBD2. With 0 bases clipped from V and 9 bases from J, the junction kept 3 bases outside the gene matches. The CDR3 runs to 13 residues. Per germline, CDR1 SGHRS and CDR2 YFSETQ. The CDR3 nucleotides are TGCGCCAGCAGCTTGGGCGGGAGCGGTGAGCAGTTCTTC. As protein: CASSLGGSGEQFF.

The V and J genes are TRBV19 and TRBJ1-1; 12 nucleotides agree with TRBD1. The CDR3 runs to 15 residues. The V and J ends lost 7 bases and 4 bases, in that order; junction bases with no gene match: 7. The V gene's germline CDR1 is LNHDA and CDR2 SQIVND (reference sequence). The CDR3 DNA reads TGTGCCAGTAAAATCCGGGACAGGGGGCTCACTGAAGCTTTCTTT. The encoded protein is CASKIRDRGLTEAFF.